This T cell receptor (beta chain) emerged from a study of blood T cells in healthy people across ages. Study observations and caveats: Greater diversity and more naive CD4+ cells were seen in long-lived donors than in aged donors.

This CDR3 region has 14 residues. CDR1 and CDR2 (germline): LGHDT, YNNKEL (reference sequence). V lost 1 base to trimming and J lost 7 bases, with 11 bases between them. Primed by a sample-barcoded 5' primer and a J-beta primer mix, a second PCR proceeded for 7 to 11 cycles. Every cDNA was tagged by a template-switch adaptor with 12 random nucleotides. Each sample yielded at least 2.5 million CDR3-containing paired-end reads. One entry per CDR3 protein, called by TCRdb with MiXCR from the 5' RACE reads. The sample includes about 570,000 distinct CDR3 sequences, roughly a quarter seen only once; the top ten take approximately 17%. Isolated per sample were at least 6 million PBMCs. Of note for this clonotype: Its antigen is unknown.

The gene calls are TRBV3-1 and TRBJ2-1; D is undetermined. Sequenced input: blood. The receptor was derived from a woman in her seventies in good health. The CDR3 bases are TGTGCCAGCAGCCAAGGGCAAAAGGGTAATGAGCAGTTCTTC. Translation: CASSQGQKGNEQFF.